Following are 16 T cell receptor beta chains from one sample sequenced in a study of blood T cell repertoires in COVID-19. Assay: immunoSEQ multiplex PCR; the TCRdb copy retains only in-frame clones and omits some. The sample records some 250,000 clones, roughly four fifths being singletons. The sample comprised peripheral blood. Receptors were obtained from a woman aged 18-29 years with acute or convalescent COVID-19.

The rearrangement links TRBV10-3 to TRBJ2-7; TRBD2 matches at 13 bases. V lost 4 bases to trimming and J lost 4 bases; unmatched junction nucleotides: 13. The length of the CDR3 is 18 residues. The germline gives CDR1 ENHRY, CDR2 SYGVKD. The CDR3 bases are TGTGCCATCAGTGGGGGACTAGCGGGATCCATTGACGGATACGAGCAGTACTTC. Its translation is CAISGGLAGSIDGYEQYF.

The genes are TRBV19 and TRBJ1-2, with 8 nucleotides matching TRBD1. The CDR3 length is 17 residues. CDR1 LNHDA and CDR2 SQIVND come from the germline V gene (reference sequence). The ends lost 1 base at V and 1 base at J; junction bases unmatched: 8. The CDR3: CASSIGGQASYNYGYTF. Written as DNA, the CDR3 is TGTGCCAGTAGTATAGGGGGACAGGCCAGTTATAACTATGGCTACACCTTC.

The V call is TRBV30, the J call TRBJ2-7; tentatively, D is TRBD2 (7 bases). This CDR3 spans 13 amino acids. Germline CDR1 and CDR2: GTSNPN and SVGIG (reference sequence). V lost 2 bases and J 7 bases, leaving 15 bases between the germline ends. CDR3 amino acids: CAWSHTRGGEQYF. In nucleotides, the CDR3 is TGTGCCTGGAGTCATACTAGGGGGGGAGAGCAGTACTTC.

The rearrangement links TRBV30 to TRBJ2-7; D is uncertain. CDR1 and CDR2 from the germline V gene are GTSNPN and SVGIG (reference sequence). V was trimmed by 2 bases and J by 4 bases, leaving 9 bases between them. This CDR3 region has 12 residues. CDR3 bases: TGTGCCTGGAGTACCCGGAGTTACGAGCAGTACTTC. It yields the protein CAWSTRSYEQYF.

This clone appeared a few times. J is TRBJ1-3 and V is TRBV4-3; D possibly corresponds to TRBD1 (6 bases). Germline V gene sequence: CDR1 LGHNA, CDR2 YSLEER. Trimming shortened V by 4 bases and J by 4 bases, and 20 bases separated the two germline ends. This CDR3 is 17 amino acids long. DNA of the CDR3: TGCGCCAGCAGCCGCGGCGGGAGCGGGGGGCCAGGAAACACCATATATTTT. It is translated as CASSRGGSGGPGNTIYF.

This clone was detected once. The CDR3 nucleotides are TGTGCCAGCAGTGACCGGGACAGGGCCTATGGCTACACCTTC. Translating gives CASSDRDRAYGYTF. V gene TRBV25-1 combines with J gene TRBJ1-2; 9 nucleotides align to TRBD1. The CDR3 extends over 14 amino acids. CDR1 MGHDK and CDR2 SYGVNS come from the germline V gene. J lost 4 bases, V lost 3 bases, and 3 bases had no gene match.

The chain links TRBV6-2 or TRBV6-3 to TRBJ2-5; D is unresolved. CDR1 MNHEY and CDR2 SVGEGT come from the germline V gene. V lost 2 bases and J lost 4, with 11 bases in between. CDR3 length equals 14 residues. Written as DNA, the CDR3 is TGTGCCAGCAGTTACGGCGGAACCCGAGAGACCCAGTACTTC. This translates into CASSYGGTRETQYF.

This chain joins TRBV19 and TRBJ1-5; 7 bases are shared with TRBD1. CDR1 LNHDA and CDR2 SQIVND come from the germline V gene (reference sequence). The V gene end was trimmed by 6 bases and the J gene end by 5 bases; junction bases not matched to a gene: 7. The CDR3 loop spans 14 amino acids. The CDR3 DNA sequence: TGTGCCAGTAGCACAGGGGAAGCTTATCAGCCCCAGCATTTT. Protein: CASSTGEAYQPQHF.

The rearrangement joins TRBV24-1 to TRBJ2-1, with 8 nucleotides matching TRBD2. V lost 3 bases to trimming and J lost 9 bases; unmatched junction nucleotides: 12. The CDR3 runs 16 residues. The germline CDR1 and CDR2 sequences are KGHDR and SFDVKD. The chain's CDR3 is CATSDLGTSLLGEQFF. CDR3 nucleotides: TGTGCCACCAGTGATCTCGGGACTAGTCTGTTGGGTGAGCAGTTCTTC.

This rearrangement joins TRBV27 to TRBJ2-1; 8 bases align to TRBD2. Germline V CDR1 and CDR2: MNHEY, SMNVEV (reference sequence). The CDR3 contains 14 residues. Trimming took 3 bases from V and 8 from J; bases not matched to a gene: 6. DNA of the CDR3: TGTGCCAGCAGTTTCAGGGGACTAGAATATGAGCAGTTCTTC. Translation: CASSFRGLEYEQFF.

The V call is TRBV18, the J call TRBJ1-1; a possible D gene is TRBD1 (6 bases). The ends were cut back, 7 bases at V and 2 bases at J, with 17 bases in the middle. This CDR3 has 15 residues. Germline loops: CDR1 KGHSH, CDR2 LQKENI. This CDR3 is CASLLQTGLNTEAFF. DNA for the CDR3: TGTGCCAGCTTACTGCAGACAGGCCTAAACACTGAAGCTTTCTTT.

The rearrangement uses TRBV6-6 and TRBJ2-1; 12 positions match TRBD2. Germline CDR1 is MNHNY and CDR2 is SVGAGI (reference sequence). There are 16 residues in the CDR3. After removal of 5 bases from V and 4 bases from J, the junction contained 6 bases not matched to a gene. As DNA, the CDR3 is TGTGCCAGCAGTGCCCGACTAGCGGGAGATTACAATGAGCAGTTCTTC. Amino acid sequence: CASSARLAGDYNEQFF.

As for this clone: Other DNA sequences in this specimen translate into the identical CDR3. The V call is TRBV18, the J call TRBJ2-7; 14 bases match TRBD2. Germline V gene data show CDR1 as KGHSH and CDR2 as LQKENI. Germline trimming cut 3 bases from V and 7 bases from J; bases unmatched to any gene: 5. There are 15 residues in the CDR3. The CDR3 coding sequence is TGTGCCAGCTCACCGGGACTAGCGGGAGTTAATGAGCAGTACTTC. This gives the protein CASSPGLAGVNEQYF.

The chain combines TRBV18 with TRBJ2-7, with D uncertain. From germline, CDR1 is KGHSH and CDR2 LQKENI. Between the trimmed V and J ends, which lost 3 bases and 2 bases, there was a span of 8 bases. The CDR3 sequence is 13 residues long. As DNA, the CDR3 is TGTGCCAGCTCACCTACGAGCACCTACGAGCAGTACTTC. This codes for CASSPTSTYEQYF.

The J gene is TRBJ2-7, the V gene TRBV6-2 or TRBV6-3, with D possibly matching TRBD2 (6 bases). Germline CDR1 MNHEY, CDR2 SVGEGT. Between the trimmed V and J ends, which lost 0 bases and 3 bases, there was a span of 12 bases. This CDR3 comprises 15 residues. The CDR3 spells CASSYSDGRNYEQYF. The CDR3 nucleotides are TGTGCCAGCAGTTACTCGGACGGGAGAAACTACGAGCAGTACTTC.

The gene calls are TRBV4-3 and TRBJ1-2; 8 nucleotides line up with TRBD1. The V and J ends lost 3 bases and 3 bases, in that order; junction bases with no gene match: 6. The CDR3 extends over 15 amino acids. Germline V lookup: CDR1 LGHNA, CDR2 YSLEER. CDR3 bases: TGCGCCAGCAGCCAGCAAACAGGGGGGTACTATGGCTACACCTTC. Translation: CASSQQTGGYYGYTF.